The T cell receptor (beta chain) described here comes from a study of naive and memory T cell subsets. The beta constant-region primer was an equimolar mix of two oligonucleotides covering TRBC1 and TRBC2. Ligated cDNA was amplified by four rounds of PCR with nested alpha and beta constant-region primers and SP2. MiXCR, run by TCRdb on the UMI-ligation and nested PCR reads, gives a single entry per CDR3 protein. The table records about 9,700 distinct CDR3 sequences, less than 7% of them present only once. The CDR3 is made up of 14 amino acids. V lost 1 base and J lost 1, with 10 bases in between. Germline-derived CDR1 and CDR2 are DFQATT and SNEGSKA (reference sequence). This clonotype was counted at least ten times.

The TCR comes from a human donor in good health. V gene TRBV20-1 combines with J gene TRBJ1-1; D is perhaps TRBD1 (5 bases). Sequenced input: CD4+ TEMRA cells from blood. Subset indicated: effector memory re-expressing CD45RA, CD45RA+ CD27-. The chain's CDR3 is CSARVAGPNTEAFF. CDR3 coding DNA: TGCAGTGCTAGAGTCGCGGGGCCGAACACTGAAGCTTTCTTT.